The clone carrying this T cell receptor beta chain has just a few counts. The data stem from a study of identical twins. With 6 bases clipped from V and 5 bases from J, the junction kept 8 bases outside the gene matches. Germline CDR1 MNHEY, CDR2 SVGEGT. The CDR3 contains 14 residues. TCRdb fed the 5' RACE reads into MiXCR, producing one record per CDR3 protein. The sample lists around 670,000 distinct CDR3 sequences, 5.5% to 6.5% occurring once. The chain is built from TRBV6-2 or TRBV6-3 and TRBJ1-1; 8 bases are shared with TRBD1. The sequencing sample was made of naive T cells sorted from blood. This TCR derives from a man in his late teens or twenties in good health. CDR3 coding DNA: TGTGCCAGCAGGGACACAGGGGGTCAGACTGAAGCTTTCTTT. Translated, it gives CASRDTGGQTEAFF.